The 26 T cell receptor beta chains reported below all come from one sample, sequenced in a study of blood T cell repertoires in COVID-19. Data came from immunoSEQ multiplex PCR; TCRdb stores just in-frame clones and leaves some out. Of 130,000 to 150,000 clones in the sample, roughly 87% are singletons; the top ten hold just under 0.95%. The sequencing sample was made of peripheral blood. The receptors shown here come from a woman in her fifties or sixties with acute or convalescent COVID-19.

The V and J genes are TRBV4-2 and TRBJ1-1, with 9 bases matching TRBD1. Germline assignment: CDR1 LGHNA and CDR2 YNFKEQ. The CDR3 extends over 18 amino acids. Unmatched junction bases numbered 10, after V lost 2 bases and J lost 0 bases. CDR3 sequence (DNA): TGTGCCAGCAGCCAAAACGCGCGACAGGGGGGAATGAACACTGAAGCTTTCTTT. Translating it yields CASSQNARQGGMNTEAFF.

The V and J genes are TRBV4-2 and TRBJ2-5, with 8 bases aligning to TRBD2. The V gene end was trimmed by 0 bases and the J gene end by 4 bases; junction bases not matched to a gene: 10. The CDR3 spans 17 residues. Germline V lookup: CDR1 LGHNA, CDR2 YNFKEQ. The CDR3 loop is CASSQDVDSGVTETQYF. Here the CDR3 DNA reads TGTGCCAGCAGCCAAGATGTTGATAGCGGGGTCACAGAGACCCAGTACTTC.

The V gene is TRBV20-1, the J gene TRBJ1-2; no clear D. CDR1 is DFQATT, CDR2 SNEGSKA, per germline (reference sequence). The V gene lost 3 bases and the J gene lost 9 bases, with 17 bases spanning the gap. The CDR3 has 13 amino acids. As DNA, the CDR3 is TGCAGTGCTAGTTATTCCGTGAGATTAAGCTACACCTTC. It yields the protein CSASYSVRLSYTF.

This clone was counted only a few times. The rearrangement uses TRBV19 and TRBJ2-7; no definite D call. Germline V gene lookup returns CDR1 LNHDA and CDR2 SQIVND (reference sequence). Trimming took off 5 bases at V and 2 bases at J, with 13 bases between the two ends. The CDR3 length is 14 residues. CDR3: CASSGRTSTYEQYF. The DNA for the CDR3 is TGTGCCAGTAGTGGCCGCACGTCAACCTACGAGCAGTACTTC.

The chain uses TRBV5-4 and TRBJ1-1; 7 nucleotides match TRBD1. Looked up from germline, CDR1 is SGHNT and CDR2 is YYREEE (reference sequence). This CDR3 is 16 amino acids long. Trimming cost V 3 bases and J 0 bases; bases outside gene matches: 8. CDR3 bases: TGTGCCAGCAGCTCGTACAGGGGTACCATGAACACTGAAGCTTTCTTT. Protein product: CASSSYRGTMNTEAFF.

V usage is TRBV5-1 and J usage is TRBJ1-2; D call uncertain. The CDR3 contains 15 residues. The ends were cut back, 0 bases at V and 3 bases at J, with 12 bases in the middle. Germline values: CDR1 SGHRS, CDR2 YFSETQ. CDR3 in amino acids: CASSLDGALDYGYTF. The CDR3, as DNA: TGCGCCAGCAGCTTGGACGGAGCCCTAGACTATGGCTACACCTTC.

The V and J genes are TRBV7-9 and TRBJ2-3; TRBD2 agrees at 10 bases. The V gene's germline CDR1 is SEHNR and CDR2 FQNEAQ (reference sequence). The V and J ends lost 1 base and 4 bases, in that order; junction bases with no gene match: 2. This CDR3 comprises 15 residues. This chain's CDR3 is CASSLGLAGADTQYF. As DNA, the CDR3 is TGTGCCAGCAGCTTAGGCCTAGCGGGAGCAGATACGCAGTATTTT.

The chain links TRBV3-1 (or the pseudogene TRBV3-2) to TRBJ1-5, with D maybe TRBD1 (5 bases). Trimming removed 0 bases at V and 4 bases at J, with 7 bases between. Germline V gene lookup returns CDR1 LGHDT and CDR2 YNNKEL (reference sequence). The length of the CDR3 is 14 residues. The chain's CDR3 is CASSQDAGNQPQHF. The CDR3 coding sequence is TGTGCCAGCAGCCAAGATGCAGGGAATCAGCCCCAGCATTTT.

The chain couples TRBV7-9 to TRBJ1-5, with 9 bases matching TRBD1. Germline loops: CDR1 SEHNR, CDR2 FQNEAQ (reference sequence). V trimming: 4 bases; J trimming: 3 bases; junction bases outside the gene matches: 4. The CDR3 loop spans 15 amino acids. In DNA form, the CDR3 reads TGTGCCAGCAGCTGGGGACAGGGTTTCAATCAGCCCCAGCATTTT. It yields the protein CASSWGQGFNQPQHF.

The V and J genes are TRBV20-1 and TRBJ2-7, with TRBD1 as a possible D gene (5 bases). V lost 6 bases and J lost 3, with 9 bases in between. The CDR3 covers 11 residues. Germline-derived CDR1 and CDR2 are DFQATT and SNEGSKA (reference sequence). For the CDR3, the DNA is TGCAGTGCCTTAGGGGTCTACGAGCAGTACTTC. This translates into CSALGVYEQYF.

Only one count was recorded for this clone. The chain employs TRBV5-1 and TRBJ1-5; no clear D. The CDR3 consists of 15 residues. Germline assignment: CDR1 SGHRS and CDR2 YFSETQ. Deletions cut 2 bases from V and 0 bases from J, with 9 bases between. CDR3 nucleotides: TGCGCCAGCAGCTTTACCGGGTATAGCAATCAGCCCCAGCATTTT. Translation: CASSFTGYSNQPQHF.

This CDR3 is CASSVGLAVEQYF. The CDR3 DNA reads as TGTGCCAGCAGCGTCGGACTAGCGGTAGAGCAGTACTTC. The V and J genes are TRBV7-2 and TRBJ2-7; 10 bases line up with TRBD2. CDR3 size: 13 residues. Germline trimming cut 5 bases from V and 7 bases from J; bases unmatched to any gene: 5. Germline CDR1 reads SGHTA; CDR2 reads FQGNSA.

The chain's CDR3 is CASISRVNTEAFF. CDR3 DNA sequence: TGTGCCAGTATCAGCAGGGTGAACACTGAAGCTTTCTTT. The chain combines TRBV19 with TRBJ1-1; TRBD1 is a possible D gene (5 bases). CDR1 and CDR2 (germline): LNHDA, SQIVND (reference sequence). The CDR3 is made up of 13 amino acids. V lost 7 bases and J lost 0, with 9 bases in between.

The chain recombines TRBV20-1 with TRBJ1-1, with no clear D. This CDR3 spans 14 amino acids. In germline, CDR1 is DFQATT, CDR2 SNEGSKA (reference sequence). Trimming took 3 bases from V and 1 from J, leaving 12 bases between them. CDR3 in DNA: TGCAGTGCTAGTTATCAGGCGGGGAACACTGAAGCTTTCTTT. Its protein is CSASYQAGNTEAFF.

The chain joins TRBV9 to TRBJ2-5; TRBD2 matches at 7 bases. The germline V gene encodes CDR1 SGDLS and CDR2 YYNGEE. The CDR3 loop spans 16 amino acids. Trimming at V came to 1 base and at J to 4 bases, leaving 10 bases not matched to a gene. The CDR3 DNA follows: TGTGCCAGCAGCGTAAGCGGGGCCCCTACGGGAGAGACCCAGTACTTC. Amino acids: CASSVSGAPTGETQYF.

The chain recombines TRBV9 with TRBJ1-1; TRBD1 agrees at 8 bases. Germline values: CDR1 SGDLS, CDR2 YYNGEE. Trimming cost V 4 bases and J 5 bases; bases outside gene matches: 13. This CDR3 has 16 amino acids. The CDR3 DNA sequence: TGTGCCAGCAGCCCACACAGGGGGGGGTTGTGGACTGAAGCTTTCTTT. It translates to CASSPHRGGLWTEAFF.

V is TRBV2 and J is TRBJ2-1; 7 bases are shared with TRBD1. From germline, CDR1 is SNHLY and CDR2 FYNNEI. The CDR3 contains 14 residues. The junction had 6 bases not matched to a gene; V was cut back by 6 bases and J by 4 bases. The CDR3 nucleotides read TGTGCCAGCAGACTGAGGGGGCAATACAATGAGCAGTTCTTC. Amino acids: CASRLRGQYNEQFF.

This clone occurred once. The chain combines TRBV27 with TRBJ2-7; possible D gene TRBD1, 6 bases. CDR3 length equals 14 residues. V lost 5 bases and J lost 2, with 13 bases in between. CDR1 MNHEY and CDR2 SMNVEV come from the germline V gene (reference sequence). CDR3 coding DNA: TGTGCCAGCAGTCCGGGACATGCGACCTACGAGCAGTACTTC. Its translation is CASSPGHATYEQYF.

The rearrangement links TRBV11-2 to TRBJ1-6; TRBD1 matches at 9 bases. The CDR3 has 15 residues. Looked up from germline, CDR1 is SGHAT and CDR2 is FQNNGV. J lost 5 bases, V lost 5 bases, and 4 bases had no gene match. CDR3 sequence (DNA): TGTGCCAGCAGCATCGGGACAGGGCATAATTCACCCCTCCACTTT. Translation gives CASSIGTGHNSPLHF.

The chain links TRBV28 to TRBJ1-4; no reliable D call. The CDR3 spans 11 residues. V lost 7 bases and J lost 5, with 5 bases in between. In germline, CDR1 is MDHEN, CDR2 SYDVKM. CDR3 DNA sequence: TGTGCCAGCACCTCGAATGAAAAACTGTTTTTT. Its protein product is CASTSNEKLFF.

The V and J genes are TRBV12-5 and TRBJ2-2; TRBD1 agrees at 8 bases. V was clipped by 6 bases and J by 4 bases; unmatched bases: 13. CDR3 length: 17 amino acids. Germline CDR1 LGHNT, CDR2 FRNRAP. The DNA of the CDR3 is TGTGCTAGTGGCCTTCCAGGGGGCGGGGCTAGCACCGGGGAGCTGTTTTTT. As protein: CASGLPGGGASTGELFF.

V usage is TRBV6-2 or TRBV6-3 and J usage is TRBJ2-3; the D gene is possibly TRBD2 (7 bases). With 4 bases removed from V and 1 base from J, the gap between germline ends came to 21 bases. This CDR3 contains 18 residues. Germline values: CDR1 MNHEY, CDR2 SVGEGT. CDR3 coding DNA: TGTGCCAGCAGTTCCTTTGGAAGGGGGGGGCACCGCACAGATACGCAGTATTTT. It is translated as CASSSFGRGGHRTDTQYF.

This clone was observed a single time. The chain is built from TRBV7-6 and TRBJ2-1; unclear D gene. CDR3 size: 11 residues. CDR1 is SGHVS and CDR2 is FNYEAQ in the germline V gene. Trimming left V 10 bases short and J 8 bases short, with 12 bases between. The CDR3 spells CATTDTDEQFF. CDR3 DNA sequence: TGTGCCACGACTGATACCGATGAGCAGTTCTTC.

V and J are TRBV30 and TRBJ1-4; D gene ambiguous. The CDR3 has 14 amino acids. Trimming pared 3 bases from V and 4 bases from J, leaving 12 bases between. CDR1 is GTSNPN, CDR2 SVGIG, per germline (reference sequence). The CDR3 DNA reads TGTGCCTGGAGCCCCGCGAGGATTAATGAAAAACTGTTTTTT. Protein: CAWSPARINEKLFF.

The rearrangement joins TRBV3-1 (or the pseudogene TRBV3-2) to TRBJ1-3; no firm D call. Germline values: CDR1 LGHDT, CDR2 YNNKEL (reference sequence). V was shortened by 1 base and J by 7 bases, with 8 bases between the two germline ends. The CDR3 contains 13 residues. CDR3 coding DNA: TGTGCCAGCAGCCAAGTTGGAGGGAACACCATATATTTT. Translated, it gives CASSQVGGNTIYF.

As regards this clone: Mismatch with germline at one junction end may stem from a read error. V and J are TRBV5-1 and TRBJ1-2, with unresolved D. The CDR3 is 14 amino acids. The germline CDR1 and CDR2 sequences are SGHRS and YFSETQ. The CDR3 reads CASRLGWRVYGYTF. CDR3 DNA: TGCGCCAGCAGGTTGGGATGGAGGGTCTATGGCTACACCTTC.